A single sample gave rise to the 24 T cell receptor beta chains below, sequenced in a study of beta chain features in type 1 diabetes. All of the isolated RNA was reverse transcribed, so expressed TCRB transcripts were sequenced. Data came from immunoSEQ multiplex PCR; TCRdb stores just in-frame clones and leaves some out. This sample carries 300,000 to 400,000 clones, roughly 12% of them seen once, and the ten largest clones take less than 0.02%. The sample was naive CD4+ T cells from blood. The receptors originated from a man between 18 and 29 years old in good health.

The chain links TRBV9 to TRBJ1-2, with D possibly TRBD1 on 6 matching bases. Trimming pared 4 bases from V and 5 bases from J, leaving 18 bases between. Germline V gives CDR1 SGDLS, CDR2 YYNGEE. The CDR3 runs 15 residues. The CDR3 reads CASSTLTGSSYGYTF. The DNA of the CDR3 is TGTGCCAGCAGCACCCTAACAGGGAGTTCATATGGCTACACCTTC.

This clone showed up just once. The J gene is TRBJ2-3, the V gene TRBV9, with D tentatively TRBD2 (5 bases). The V gene lost 3 bases and the J gene lost 0 bases, with 8 bases spanning the gap. The germline CDR1 and CDR2 sequences are SGDLS and YYNGEE. CDR3 length: 14 amino acids. CDR3 DNA sequence: TGTGCCAGCAGCGATGGCGGGAGCACAGATACGCAGTATTTT. Residues: CASSDGGSTDTQYF.

V is TRBV27 and J is TRBJ2-3, with TRBD1 matching over 10 bases. The CDR3 totals 17 residues. V shed 1 base, J shed 4 bases, and the junction held 8 bases outside the gene matches. Germline lookup yields CDR1 MNHEY and CDR2 SMNVEV (reference sequence). The CDR3 DNA sequence: TGTGCCAGCAGTTTATTCTACCGGGACAGGGGTTCAGATACGCAGTATTTT. Protein: CASSLFYRDRGSDTQYF.

The J gene is TRBJ2-3, the V gene TRBV29-1; 9 nucleotides line up with TRBD2. The CDR3 consists of 14 residues. V was pared by 8 bases and J by 1 base, with 7 bases of the junction left unmatched. CDR1 is SQVTM, CDR2 ANQGSEA, per germline. This chain's CDR3 is CSSTLAGGTDTQYF. CDR3 sequence (DNA): TGCAGCTCAACTTTAGCGGGGGGCACAGATACGCAGTATTTT.

This clone was seen a few times. V usage is TRBV7-9 and J usage is TRBJ1-1, with D perhaps matching TRBD1 (5 bases). The CDR3 consists of 15 residues. V gave up 2 bases and J gave up 0 bases, with 10 bases separating them. Germline V gives CDR1 SEHNR, CDR2 FQNEAQ (reference sequence). DNA for the CDR3: TGTGCCAGCAGCTTAATCGGGGGGATGAACACTGAAGCTTTCTTT. It yields the protein CASSLIGGMNTEAFF.

This clone was seen more than once but under ten times. The chain has TRBV7-9 and TRBJ1-2; D gene unclear. The CDR3 contains 13 residues. V lost 2 bases and J lost 4, with 8 bases in between. Germline V gene sequence: CDR1 SEHNR, CDR2 FQNEAQ (reference sequence). This chain's CDR3 is CASSLLIGYGYTF. The CDR3 nucleotides are TGTGCCAGCAGCTTACTAATTGGCTATGGCTACACCTTC.

This clone has a handful of counts. The rearrangement uses TRBV5-1 and TRBJ2-5; 9 positions agree with TRBD1. Unmatched junction bases numbered 5, after V lost 3 bases and J lost 5 bases. The CDR3 contains 14 residues. Per the germline V gene, CDR1 is SGHRS and CDR2 is YFSETQ. CDR3 sequence reads: CASSSSTGGETQYF. The CDR3 coding sequence is TGCGCCAGCAGCTCGTCGACAGGGGGTGAGACCCAGTACTTC.

This clone has only a few counts. The genes are TRBV7-6 and TRBJ2-1, with 8 bases aligning to TRBD1. The CDR3 runs 15 residues. With V trimmed by 0 bases and J by 6 bases, 4 bases remained unmatched. Germline assignment: CDR1 SGHVS and CDR2 FNYEAQ. CDR3 sequence: CASSLAGQAINEQFF. The CDR3 DNA reads as TGTGCCAGCAGCTTAGCGGGACAGGCAATCAATGAGCAGTTCTTC.

The J gene is TRBJ2-7, the V gene TRBV27, with TRBD2 matching over 9 bases. CDR1 and CDR2 from the germline V gene are MNHEY and SMNVEV (reference sequence). V shed 0 bases and J 3 bases; nucleotides not matched to a gene: 9. This CDR3 is 17 amino acids long. CDR3 nucleotides: TGTGCCAGCAGTTTATCGTCACGGGCGGGAGGGCTCTACGAGCAGTACTTC. Translation: CASSLSSRAGGLYEQYF.

V usage is TRBV7-8 and J usage is TRBJ2-1; 8 positions match TRBD1. V lost 5 bases, J lost 8 bases, and 11 bases stayed unmatched. The CDR3 is made up of 15 amino acids. CDR1 SGHVS and CDR2 FQNEAQ come from the germline V gene. The CDR3 DNA is TGTGCCAGCAGCCCAGGGGACAGGCGTTTTGATGAGCAGTTCTTC. Amino acids: CASSPGDRRFDEQFF.

This clone was seen a few times. This sequence joins TRBV20-1 and TRBJ2-7; D possibly corresponds to TRBD1 (5 bases). Trimming cost V 3 bases and J 5 bases, with 8 bases left between them. The CDR3 length is 11 residues. Germline V gene lookup returns CDR1 DFQATT and CDR2 SNEGSKA (reference sequence). CDR3 coding DNA: TGCAGTGCTAGGTTCAGGGACGAGCAGTACTTC. Amino acids: CSARFRDEQYF.

This clone was seen a few times. The genes are TRBV15 and TRBJ2-7; a weak D match, TRBD2 (6 bases). V gave up 3 bases and J gave up 3 bases, with 18 bases separating them. CDR1 is LNHNV, CDR2 YYDKDF, per germline (reference sequence). The CDR3 consists of 16 residues. This CDR3 reads CATSRVAGLVLYEQYF. The DNA of the CDR3 is TGTGCCACCAGCAGGGTTGCGGGGTTGGTTCTCTACGAGCAGTACTTC.

A few counts support this clone. The chain combines TRBV2 with TRBJ1-5; D uncertain. Germline CDR1 reads SNHLY; CDR2 reads FYNNEI. The V and J ends lost 7 bases and 7 bases respectively, with 14 bases between them. The CDR3 consists of 13 residues. CDR3 DNA sequence: TGTGCCAGCAAGAAAGGCGGTTACCAGCCCCAGCATTTT. Its translation is CASKKGGYQPQHF.

This clone was observed a few times. The chain links TRBV5-6 to TRBJ2-1; 7 bases fit TRBD1. The V gene's germline CDR1 is SGHDT and CDR2 YYEEEE. The V gene end was trimmed by 4 bases and the J gene end by 0 bases; junction bases not matched to a gene: 10. The CDR3 covers 17 residues. CDR3 protein: CASSRRQGVGSYNEQFF. CDR3 sequence (DNA): TGTGCCAGCAGCCGAAGACAGGGAGTAGGCTCCTACAATGAGCAGTTCTTC. Together with reference TRBV5-6 and TRBJ2-1, the CDR3 gives the full variable domain: DAGVTQSPTHLIKTRGQQVTLRCSPKSGHDTVSWYQQALGQGPQFIFQYYEEEERQRGNFPDRFSGHQFPNYSSELNVNALLLGDSALYLCASSRRQGVGSYNEQFFGPGTRLTVL.

The chain joins TRBV7-9 to TRBJ1-1; no reliable D call. V lost 2 bases, J lost 2 bases, and 21 bases lay in between. There are 18 residues in the CDR3. Germline V lookup: CDR1 SEHNR, CDR2 FQNEAQ (reference sequence). The CDR3 region has the DNA TGTGCCAGCAGCTTACGGGAGGCATTTAACCGATTTAACACTGAAGCTTTCTTT. Protein: CASSLREAFNRFNTEAFF.

The chain carries TRBV7-6 and TRBJ2-3; D remains unclear. Trimming removed 1 base from V and 6 bases from J, with 11 bases in between. Germline CDR1 reads SGHVS; CDR2 reads FNYEAQ. The CDR3 is made up of 14 amino acids. In DNA form, the CDR3 reads TGTGCCAGCAGCTTAGTTTTCGGTTCGGATACGCAGTATTTT. Protein: CASSLVFGSDTQYF.

V usage is TRBV12-2 and J usage is TRBJ1-2; no DNA check was done on the table's D call, TRBD1. TRBV12-2 represents a pseudogene. There are 13 residues in the CDR3. CDR3 in amino acids: CASPGHLTYGYTF. CDR3 nucleotides: TGTGCAAGTCCTGGCCACCTTACCTATGGCTACACCTTC.

This clone was detected a few times. V usage is TRBV7-9 and J usage is TRBJ1-2; 12 nucleotides agree with TRBD1. V lost 5 bases to trimming and J lost 6 bases; unmatched junction nucleotides: 10. The CDR3 is made up of 16 amino acids. From germline, CDR1 is SEHNR and CDR2 FQNEAQ (reference sequence). The DNA of the CDR3 is TGTGCCAGCAGCACGATCCGGGACAGGGGGCTACATGGCTACACCTTC. Amino acid sequence: CASSTIRDRGLHGYTF.

The V gene is TRBV10-3, the J gene TRBJ1-5; TRBD1 agrees at 10 bases. The V gene's germline CDR1 is ENHRY and CDR2 SYGVKD. V dropped 0 bases and J dropped 1; count of bases not matched to a gene: 3. The CDR3 covers 17 residues. CDR3 amino acids: CAISESKGQGSNQPQHF. The CDR3 bases are TGTGCCATCAGTGAGTCGAAGGGACAGGGGAGCAATCAGCCCCAGCATTTT.

The chain links TRBV27 to TRBJ1-5, with D perhaps matching TRBD1 (6 bases). The length of the CDR3 is 15 residues. Trimming removed 5 bases at V and 7 bases at J, with 18 bases between. Per germline, CDR1 MNHEY and CDR2 SMNVEV (reference sequence). This CDR3 is CASSNIQGARQPQHF. The CDR3 DNA is TGTGCCAGCAGTAACATACAGGGTGCACGACAGCCCCAGCATTTT.

There are a few counts of this clone. This chain connects TRBV5-1 to TRBJ2-7; maybe TRBD1 (5 bases). From germline, CDR1 is SGHRS and CDR2 YFSETQ. CDR3 length: 16 amino acids. The V end was cut by 5 bases, the J end by 6 bases, with 24 bases between. The CDR3: CASRNAGSPGAREQYF. Here the CDR3 DNA reads TGCGCCAGCAGGAATGCAGGGTCTCCGGGTGCCCGCGAGCAGTACTTC.

The J gene is TRBJ2-7, the V gene TRBV20-1, with 14 bases aligning to TRBD2. J lost 13 bases, V lost 3 bases, and 2 bases had no gene match. This CDR3 is built from 11 residues. CDR1 DFQATT and CDR2 SNEGSKA come from the germline V gene (reference sequence). In DNA form, the CDR3 reads TGCAGTGCTAGGACTAGCGGGGGGGTATACTTC. This sequence encodes CSARTSGGVYF.

The chain joins TRBV5-1 to TRBJ2-2, with 8 bases aligning to TRBD1. After removal of 4 bases from V and 6 bases from J, the junction contained 14 bases not matched to a gene. The CDR3 is 17 amino acids. Germline loops: CDR1 SGHRS, CDR2 YFSETQ. CDR3 nucleotide sequence: TGCGCCAGCAGCCCTACACCCCGGGACAGGTCGTCCGGGGAGCTGTTTTTT. Its translation is CASSPTPRDRSSGELFF.

This clone was seen only a few times. For the CDR3, the DNA is TGTGCCAGCAGCGTAAGAGTTACGAACACCGGGGAGCTGTTTTTT. Its protein product is CASSVRVTNTGELFF. J is TRBJ2-2 and V is TRBV9, with D unclear. V was trimmed by 1 base and J by 0 bases, leaving 7 bases between them. The CDR3 extends over 15 amino acids. Germline CDR1 is SGDLS and CDR2 is YYNGEE.